What follows are 13 T cell receptor beta chains derived from one specimen sequenced in a study of T cell responses to AZD1222 COVID-19 vaccine. Sequencing was performed with immunoSEQ multiplex PCR; in TCRdb, only in-frame clones are kept and a portion is missing. The profile shows around 130,000 clones, 88% of them singletons. Sample: peripheral blood, taken 28 days after the second AZD1222 dose. These receptors were taken from an adult who received the AZD1222 COVID-19 vaccine.

This sequence joins TRBV30 and TRBJ1-2; no definite D call. The CDR3 spans 13 residues. V gave up 2 bases and J gave up 6 bases, with 13 bases separating them. From germline, CDR1 is GTSNPN and CDR2 SVGIG (reference sequence). The CDR3 DNA is TGTGCCTGGAGTTTCGGGCAGTGGGATGGCTACACCTTC. Protein: CAWSFGQWDGYTF.

The chain couples TRBV4-1 to TRBJ1-2; D call uncertain. The CDR3 has 13 amino acids. The V gene lost 0 bases and the J gene lost 4 bases, with 6 bases spanning the gap. Germline CDR1 reads MGHRA; CDR2 reads YSYEKL. DNA of the CDR3: TGCGCCAGCAGCCAAGAAGGCTTCTATGGCTACACCTTC. Its protein product is CASSQEGFYGYTF.

V gene TRBV5-1 combines with J gene TRBJ2-1, with TRBD2 matching 7 bases. This CDR3 spans 14 amino acids. With V trimmed by 5 bases and J by 7 bases, 9 bases remained unmatched. Germline V gene lookup returns CDR1 SGHRS and CDR2 YFSETQ. The CDR3 reads CASRGRDDENEQFF. In DNA, the CDR3 is TGCGCCAGCAGAGGGAGGGACGATGAAAATGAGCAGTTCTTC.

This chain uses TRBV3-1 (or the pseudogene TRBV3-2) with TRBJ1-3; no clear D. The germline V gene has CDR1 LGHDT and CDR2 YNNKEL (reference sequence). The CDR3 spans 15 residues. With 4 bases removed from V and 2 bases from J, the gap between germline ends came to 12 bases. CDR3 in DNA: TGTGCCAGCAGCCCTGGCGGGATCACTGGAAACACCATATATTTT. Protein: CASSPGGITGNTIYF.

CDR3 sequence: CASELSVGTEAFF. In nucleotides, the CDR3 is TGCGCCAGCGAGCTGAGCGTCGGCACTGAAGCTTTCTTT. The chain employs TRBV10-2 and TRBJ1-1; D unresolved. Deletions cut 8 bases from V and 4 bases from J, with 14 bases between. There are 13 residues in the CDR3. Germline V gene data show CDR1 as WSHSY and CDR2 as SAAADI.

The chain recombines TRBV10-3 with TRBJ2-2; D may be TRBD1 (5 bases). Trimming took 3 bases from V and 0 from J, leaving 11 bases between them. Germline V CDR1 and CDR2: ENHRY, SYGVKD. CDR3 length: 16 amino acids. CDR3 in amino acids: CAISEWAGSNTGELFF. The DNA for the CDR3 is TGTGCCATCAGTGAATGGGCAGGGTCGAACACCGGGGAGCTGTTTTTT.

This rearrangement joins TRBV30 to TRBJ1-1; D not resolved. CDR1 and CDR2 (germline): GTSNPN, SVGIG (reference sequence). This CDR3 contains 17 residues. V lost 2 bases to trimming and J lost 2 bases, with 21 bases between them. The CDR3 nucleotides read TGTGCCTGGAGTCTGGCAATCGGGATCCGTGGAAACACTGAAGCTTTCTTT. It yields the protein CAWSLAIGIRGNTEAFF.

V usage is TRBV25-1 and J usage is TRBJ1-3; D uncertain. Germline CDR1 and CDR2: MGHDK and SYGVNS. Trimming took off 5 bases at V and 4 bases at J, with 12 bases between the two ends. The CDR3 runs 14 residues. CDR3 DNA sequence: TGTGCCAGCAGTCTCTGGGGAGCAGGAAACACCATATATTTT. Its translation: CASSLWGAGNTIYF.

The chain employs TRBV5-6 and TRBJ2-7; possible D gene TRBD2, 6 bases. Germline V CDR1 and CDR2: SGHDT, YYEEEE. Between the trimmed V and J ends, which lost 5 bases and 0 bases, there was a span of 21 bases. The CDR3 length is 17 residues. The CDR3 nucleotides read TGTGCCAGCAGTCGCCCGGGGGACTCGGGAAGCTCCTACGAGCAGTACTTC. Its translation: CASSRPGDSGSSYEQYF. Using reference TRBV5-6 and TRBJ2-7 for the parts outside the CDR3, the full variable domain is DAGVTQSPTHLIKTRGQQVTLRCSPKSGHDTVSWYQQALGQGPQFIFQYYEEEERQRGNFPDRFSGHQFPNYSSELNVNALLLGDSALYLCASSRPGDSGSSYEQYFGPGTRLTVT.

This chain links TRBV27 with TRBJ1-1; D not certain. Germline lookup yields CDR1 MNHEY and CDR2 SMNVEV (reference sequence). The CDR3 is made up of 15 amino acids. V lost 5 bases, J lost 5 bases, and 18 bases lay in between. CDR3 in DNA: TGTGCCAGCAGTCTCGGTCCATCCCTTCCAACTGAAGCTTTCTTT. Its protein is CASSLGPSLPTEAFF.

This clone was detected a few times. The J gene is TRBJ1-6, the V gene TRBV5-1; D remains unclear. V gave up 1 base and J gave up 7 bases, with 6 bases separating them. The germline CDR1 and CDR2 sequences are SGHRS and YFSETQ. This CDR3 comprises 13 residues. The CDR3 is CASSLLENSPLHF. For the CDR3, the DNA is TGCGCCAGCAGCTTGCTAGAGAATTCACCCCTCCACTTT.

V gene TRBV28 combines with J gene TRBJ2-7, with TRBD2 matching over 8 bases. Germline CDR1 is MDHEN and CDR2 is SYDVKM. With 3 bases clipped from V and 6 bases from J, the junction kept 13 bases outside the gene matches. CDR3 length: 16 residues. The CDR3 DNA reads TGTGCCAGCAGTTTCCTTCGGATAGCGGGAAGGGGCGAGCAGTACTTC. It codes for CASSFLRIAGRGEQYF.

This clone turned up a few times. The chain carries TRBV5-4 and TRBJ1-1; D gene ambiguous. Trimming took 5 bases from V and 0 from J, leaving 14 bases between them. The CDR3 is made up of 15 amino acids. The germline V gene has CDR1 SGHNT and CDR2 YYREEE (reference sequence). The CDR3 nucleotides are TGTGCCAGCAGAGAGCAGGTTTCCGTGAACACTGAAGCTTTCTTT. Its protein product is CASREQVSVNTEAFF.